The 3 T cell receptor beta chains below come from one sample, sequenced in a study of T-cell reconstitution after alpha-beta-depleted transplantation in children. A TCRbeta library incorporating unique molecular identifiers was prepared. Using its own MiXCR run on the PCR reads, TCRdb lists one record per CDR3 protein. The data contain 180,000 or so distinct CDR3 sequences, 5.5% to 7% of them singletons. The source material was PBMCs, sampled before TCRalphabeta/CD19-depleted stem cell transplant. These TCRs come from a girl under three years old with combined immunodeficiency, due to receive a stem cell transplant.

The V and J genes are TRBV7-4 and TRBJ2-3; 8 bases line up with TRBD2. Trimming removed 11 bases from V and 0 bases from J; junction bases left unmatched: 16. Germline V gene lookup returns CDR1 SGHVT and CDR2 SQSDAQ. The CDR3 has 17 amino acids. The CDR3: CACCLLGSGTSTDTQYF. In DNA form, the CDR3 reads TGTGCCTGCTGCTTATTGGGTAGCGGGACCAGCACAGATACGCAGTATTTT. Complete variable domain (other parts from reference TRBV7-4 and TRBJ2-3): GAGVSQSPRYKVAKRGRDVALRCDSISGHVTLYWYRQTLGQGSEVLTYSQSDAQRDKSGRPSGRFSAERPERSVSTLKIQRTEQGDSAVYLCACCLLGSGTSTDTQYFGPGTRLTVL.

This clonotype was seen repeatedly, ten times or more. The chain links TRBV20-1 to TRBJ2-7; 7 bases match TRBD2. Germline CDR1 is DFQATT and CDR2 is SNEGSKA (reference sequence). CDR3 length equals 16 residues. V gave up 0 bases and J gave up 0 bases; unmatched junction bases: 8. CDR3 protein: CSAREGGPVSSYEQYF. The DNA of the CDR3 is TGCAGTGCTAGAGAGGGAGGGCCTGTGAGCTCCTACGAGCAGTACTTC.

This clonotype has ten or more counts. The V call is TRBV7-4, the J call TRBJ2-3, with 8 positions matching TRBD2. V lost 3 bases to trimming and J lost 1 base; unmatched junction nucleotides: 18. The CDR3 runs to 20 residues. In germline, CDR1 is SGHVT, CDR2 SQSDAQ. The CDR3 here is CASSFSPLFASGSGTDTQYF. DNA of the CDR3: TGTGCCAGCAGCTTTTCCCCCCTCTTCGCCAGCGGGAGTGGCACAGATACGCAGTATTTT.